Each of the 23 T cell receptor beta chains below was sequenced from the same sample in a study of blood T cell repertoires in COVID-19. TCRdb's table, derived via immunoSEQ multiplex PCR, lists solely in-frame clones and lacks some. The sample has 80,000 or so clones, roughly 85% seen once. The sequencing sample was made of peripheral blood. These receptors all come from a man in his forties or fifties with COVID-19, enrolled during active disease.

The genes are TRBV2 and TRBJ2-3, with D possibly TRBD2 on 6 matching bases. Germline lookup yields CDR1 SNHLY and CDR2 FYNNEI. V lost 6 bases to trimming and J lost 1 base, with 14 bases between them. The CDR3 covers 15 residues. The CDR3 DNA reads as TGTGCCAGCAGGGCGGCGGGCGGGGGCACAGATACGCAGTATTTT. It translates to CASRAAGGGTDTQYF.

This clone was found many times. The chain employs TRBV30 and TRBJ1-1, with D hard to call. V was pared by 2 bases and J by 7 bases, with 14 bases between. CDR3 size: 13 residues. Germline V lookup: CDR1 GTSNPN, CDR2 SVGIG (reference sequence). This CDR3 reads CAWSTAARSEAFF. For the CDR3, the DNA is TGTGCCTGGAGTACTGCCGCGCGGAGTGAAGCTTTCTTT.

The chain uses TRBV28 and TRBJ1-1; D perhaps matches TRBD1 (6 bases). CDR1 is MDHEN, CDR2 SYDVKM, per germline. The V gene lost 3 bases and the J gene lost 0 bases, with 17 bases spanning the gap. The CDR3 is made up of 17 amino acids. In nucleotides, the CDR3 is TGTGCCAGCAGTTTTGGGGGGGCTACAGGCTTGAACACTGAAGCTTTCTTT. Translating gives CASSFGGATGLNTEAFF.

V usage is TRBV2 and J usage is TRBJ1-4, with TRBD1 matching over 8 bases. Trimming removed 2 bases from V and 9 bases from J; junction bases left unmatched: 5. CDR1 is SNHLY, CDR2 FYNNEI, per germline. CDR3 length: 14 residues. The CDR3 loop reads CASSEHRTGQKLFF. CDR3 nucleotides: TGTGCCAGCAGTGAACATCGGACAGGGCAAAAACTGTTTTTT.

V is TRBV10-3 and J is TRBJ2-7; 10 bases match TRBD2. The V segment lost 9 bases and the J segment 4 bases; nucleotides outside the gene matches: 9. The CDR3 sequence is 14 residues long. The germline gives CDR1 ENHRY, CDR2 SYGVKD. The CDR3 DNA sequence: TGTGCCATTAAGGGGACTAGCGAAAGGTACGAGCAGTACTTC. It specifies CAIKGTSERYEQYF.

The V gene is TRBV4-2, the J gene TRBJ2-1; TRBD2 aligns across 9 bases. The CDR3 covers 16 residues. Looked up from germline, CDR1 is LGHNA and CDR2 is YNFKEQ. V dropped 4 bases and J dropped 2; count of bases not matched to a gene: 6. The CDR3 here is CASSPIAGDPYNEQFF. Written as DNA, the CDR3 is TGTGCCAGCAGCCCCATAGCGGGAGACCCCTACAATGAGCAGTTCTTC.

The V and J genes are TRBV27 and TRBJ2-7, with 11 positions matching TRBD2. The CDR3 extends over 17 amino acids. V shed 4 bases and J 4 bases; nucleotides not matched to a gene: 12. The germline V gene has CDR1 MNHEY and CDR2 SMNVEV (reference sequence). This CDR3 is CASSSPGASGRKYEQYF. The CDR3 nucleotides are TGTGCCAGCAGTTCTCCTGGGGCTAGCGGGAGGAAGTACGAGCAGTACTTC.

The chain carries TRBV6-6 and TRBJ1-1; tentatively, D is TRBD1 (6 bases). With 7 bases removed from V and 3 bases from J, the gap between germline ends came to 12 bases. The germline gives CDR1 MNHNY, CDR2 SVGAGI (reference sequence). The CDR3 sequence is 13 residues long. CDR3 DNA sequence: TGTGCCAGCAACAGGGTAGAGGACACTGAAGCTTTCTTT. Protein sequence: CASNRVEDTEAFF.

This clone showed up just a few times. V usage is TRBV7-3 and J usage is TRBJ2-7; D gene uncertain. The CDR3 is 14 residues long. Trimming removed 5 bases at V and 6 bases at J, with 17 bases between. The germline CDR1 and CDR2 sequences are SGHTA and FQGTGA. CDR3 sequence reads: CASSPNTLSAEQYF. The CDR3 coding sequence is TGTGCCAGCAGCCCCAACACATTGTCTGCCGAGCAGTACTTC. The full variable domain, rest sourced from reference TRBV7-3 and TRBJ2-7, is GAGVSQTPSNKVTEKGKYVELRCDPISGHTALYWYRQSLGQGPEFLIYFQGTGAADDSGLPNDRFFAVRPEGSVSTLKIQRTERGDSAVYLCASSPNTLSAEQYFGPGTRLTVT.

This chain links TRBV18 with TRBJ2-2, with D unresolved. The CDR3 covers 13 residues. Germline V CDR1 and CDR2: KGHSH, LQKENI. V was clipped by 3 bases and J by 3 bases, with 5 bases between them. The CDR3: CASSPQDTGELFF. The DNA for the CDR3 is TGTGCCAGCTCACCGCAGGACACCGGGGAGCTGTTTTTT. Full variable domain (remainder filled in from reference TRBV18 and TRBJ2-2): NAGVMQNPRHLVRRRGQEARLRCSPMKGHSHVYWYRQLPEEGLKFMVYLQKENIIDESGMPKERFSAEFPKEGPSILRIQQVVRGDSAAYFCASSPQDTGELFFGEGSRLTVL.

This chain links TRBV5-4 with TRBJ2-5; possible D gene TRBD1, 6 bases. V was shortened by 0 bases and J by 5 bases, with 20 bases between the two germline ends. The CDR3 is made up of 17 amino acids. The germline V gene encodes CDR1 SGHNT and CDR2 YYREEE (reference sequence). The CDR3 region has the DNA TGTGCCAGCAGCTTGGGGGGGCTGGGGCTAGGCGTTGAGACCCAGTACTTC. The encoded protein is CASSLGGLGLGVETQYF.

This clone was recorded a few times. This chain uses TRBV27 with TRBJ2-2; perhaps TRBD2 as D (6 bases). This CDR3 is built from 15 residues. V was trimmed by 4 bases and J by 6 bases, leaving 15 bases between them. Germline CDR1 MNHEY, CDR2 SMNVEV (reference sequence). This chain's CDR3 is CASSSPRWGAGELFF. CDR3 nucleotides: TGTGCCAGCAGTTCCCCCCGGTGGGGGGCCGGGGAGCTGTTTTTT.

The chain has TRBV7-8 and TRBJ2-7, with D possibly being TRBD2 (5 bases). The V end lost 1 base, the J end lost 6 bases, and 10 bases lay between the germline ends. Germline-derived CDR1 and CDR2 are SGHVS and FQNEAQ. The CDR3 loop spans 13 amino acids. Here the CDR3 reads CASSLERGLEQYF. Written as DNA, the CDR3 is TGTGCCAGCAGCTTAGAAAGAGGGCTCGAGCAGTACTTC.

This clone was seen at least ten times. CDR3 sequence: CASSQPGAGATYEQYF. DNA of the CDR3: TGTGCCAGCAGCCAACCAGGAGCGGGGGCTACCTACGAGCAGTACTTC. The V call is TRBV4-2, the J call TRBJ2-7; 8 positions agree with TRBD2. Germline lookup yields CDR1 LGHNA and CDR2 YNFKEQ. The CDR3 is 16 residues long. Trimming cost V 2 bases and J 2 bases; bases outside gene matches: 8.

A few counts support this clone. The chain couples TRBV30 to TRBJ1-1; D is unclear. The V gene's germline CDR1 is GTSNPN and CDR2 SVGIG (reference sequence). This CDR3 contains 15 residues. V was clipped by 2 bases and J by 2 bases, with 15 bases between them. As DNA, the CDR3 is TGTGCCTGGAGTAATTCCCCGGAGGGAAACACTGAAGCTTTCTTT. Its translation is CAWSNSPEGNTEAFF.

DNA for the CDR3: TGTGCCAGCACCGGGCTAGCGGCCCCCTACGAGCAGTACTTC. This translates into CASTGLAAPYEQYF. The genes are TRBV27 and TRBJ2-7; 7 bases match TRBD2. V was pared by 7 bases and J by 2 bases, with 8 bases of the junction left unmatched. This CDR3 has 14 residues. In germline, CDR1 is MNHEY, CDR2 SMNVEV (reference sequence).

This sequence joins TRBV5-1 and TRBJ2-2; D gene unclear. V shed 4 bases and J shed 0 bases, with 7 bases lying between them. This CDR3 comprises 14 residues. Germline V gives CDR1 SGHRS, CDR2 YFSETQ. The CDR3 DNA reads TGCGCCAGCAGCCCCACACCGAACACCGGGGAGCTGTTTTTT. It encodes CASSPTPNTGELFF.

The chain carries TRBV30 and TRBJ1-1; 8 bases are shared with TRBD1. Germline CDR1 reads GTSNPN; CDR2 reads SVGIG (reference sequence). This CDR3 has 13 residues. V dropped 3 bases and J dropped 8; count of bases not matched to a gene: 8. The CDR3: CAWSQGQGTEAFF. In DNA, the CDR3 is TGTGCCTGGAGCCAAGGACAGGGAACCGAAGCTTTCTTT.

V is TRBV5-4 and J is TRBJ2-3; 9 nucleotides align to TRBD2. Germline CDR1 reads SGHNT; CDR2 reads YYREEE (reference sequence). The CDR3 is 14 residues long. V lost 4 bases, J lost 4 bases, and 4 bases stayed unmatched. This chain's CDR3 is CASSVLAGADTQYF. In nucleotides, the CDR3 is TGTGCCAGCAGCGTCTTAGCGGGAGCAGATACGCAGTATTTT.

V gene TRBV30 combines with J gene TRBJ1-1; 9 nucleotides match TRBD1. The germline V gene has CDR1 GTSNPN and CDR2 SVGIG (reference sequence). J gave up 4 bases and V 3 bases, and 9 bases lay outside the gene matches. This CDR3 is built from 15 residues. CDR3 nucleotides: TGTGCCTGGAGCGCTAGGGACAGGGTCGGCACTGAAGCTTTCTTT. This gives the protein CAWSARDRVGTEAFF. The variable domain in full, completed from reference TRBV30 and TRBJ1-1, reads SQTIHQWPATLVQPVGSPLSLECTVEGTSNPNLYWYRQAAGRGLQLLFYSVGIGQISSEVPQNLSASRPQDRQFILSSKKLLLSDSGFYLCAWSARDRVGTEAFFGQGTRLTVV.

This rearrangement joins TRBV6-5 to TRBJ2-1; 10 bases agree with TRBD2. Germline V gives CDR1 MNHEY, CDR2 SVGAGI. J lost 8 bases, V lost 7 bases, and 8 bases had no gene match. The CDR3 extends over 14 amino acids. The CDR3 DNA is TGTGCCAGCACTCATCTAGCGGGAGTCTATGAGCAGTTCTTC. It translates to CASTHLAGVYEQFF.

V is TRBV7-9 and J is TRBJ1-4; D is uncertain. V dropped 7 bases and J dropped 3 bases, with 9 bases sitting between them. Germline CDR1 SEHNR, CDR2 FQNEAQ (reference sequence). The CDR3 extends over 13 amino acids. The CDR3: CASTTAPNEKLFF. In nucleotides, the CDR3 is TGTGCCAGCACAACAGCACCTAATGAAAAACTGTTTTTT.

V gene TRBV30 combines with J gene TRBJ2-1, with 10 bases matching TRBD2. The CDR3 contains 16 residues. Germline V CDR1 and CDR2: GTSNPN, SVGIG (reference sequence). Trimming at V came to 2 bases and at J to 0 bases, leaving 4 bases not matched to a gene. DNA of the CDR3: TGTGCCTGGAGTCGGGGACTAGCGAGCTCCTACAATGAGCAGTTCTTC. Its protein product is CAWSRGLASSYNEQFF.